These 6 T cell receptor beta chains were sequenced from one sample in a study of Tregs in tolerant kidney transplant recipients. The data were produced by immunoSEQ multiplex PCR, yet TCRdb's version contains in-frame clones alone and is incomplete. Among 95,000 or so clones, under 95% were seen once, and the ten largest hold 1.5% to 2%. Recipients received nonmyeloablative bone marrow transplants from related graft donors, with transient mixed chimerism. The sample consisted of CD4+ T cells from blood (PBMCs), taken 12 months after the transplant. The receptor source for this set is a human patient who received a combined kidney and bone marrow transplant. The graft donor may have given rise to some T cells.

The chain has TRBV5-8 and TRBJ2-3, with D possibly being TRBD1 (6 bases). The germline V and J ends were trimmed by 5 bases and 5 bases, with 12 bases remaining between them. The CDR3 covers 13 residues. Germline V CDR1 and CDR2: SGHTS, YDEGEE. The chain's CDR3 is CASRKQGEDTQYF. The CDR3 nucleotides read TGTGCCAGCAGGAAACAGGGAGAAGATACGCAGTATTTT.

The rearrangement links TRBV27 to TRBJ2-1; 7 nucleotides align to TRBD2. Per germline, CDR1 MNHEY and CDR2 SMNVEV (reference sequence). Unmatched junction bases numbered 12, after V lost 1 base and J lost 0 bases. This CDR3 spans 19 amino acids. The CDR3 bases are TGTGCCAGCAGTTTATGGCCCAAGACTAGCAAGTCCTCCTACAATGAGCAGTTCTTC. This translates into CASSLWPKTSKSSYNEQFF.

V is TRBV19 and J is TRBJ2-5; 12 nucleotides line up with TRBD1. V dropped 4 bases and J dropped 2; count of bases not matched to a gene: 5. The germline CDR1 and CDR2 sequences are LNHDA and SQIVND (reference sequence). This CDR3 region has 16 residues. CDR3 sequence reads: CASSRWDRGRQETQYF. Written as DNA, the CDR3 is TGTGCCAGTAGTAGATGGGACAGGGGGCGGCAAGAGACCCAGTACTTC.

This clone was counted once. The CDR3 region is CASSPRVPIAGDTGELFF. CDR3 nucleotide sequence: TGTGCCAGCAGTCCCCGGGTACCAATAGCGGGAGACACCGGGGAGCTGTTTTTT. The V call is TRBV2, the J call TRBJ2-2; TRBD2 agrees at 9 bases. After removal of 5 bases from V and 3 bases from J, the junction contained 13 bases not matched to a gene. This CDR3 is 18 amino acids long. The germline V gene encodes CDR1 SNHLY and CDR2 FYNNEI.

V usage is TRBV6-1 and J usage is TRBJ2-7; TRBD2 matches at 8 bases. The CDR3 runs 15 residues. Germline V gene data show CDR1 as MNHNS and CDR2 as SASEGT. Trimming removed 1 base from V and 0 bases from J; junction bases left unmatched: 2. CDR3: CASSEGSGASYEQYF. In DNA, the CDR3 is TGTGCCAGCAGTGAAGGTAGCGGGGCCTCCTACGAGCAGTACTTC.

The chain is built from TRBV7-8 and TRBJ1-3, with 7 bases aligning to TRBD1. Germline V gene sequence: CDR1 SGHVS, CDR2 FQNEAQ. The CDR3 spans 15 residues. Germline trimming cut 5 bases from V and 0 bases from J; bases unmatched to any gene: 4. For the CDR3, the DNA is TGTGCCAGCAGCCCCGACAGGGTCTCTGGAAACACCATATATTTT. The encoded protein is CASSPDRVSGNTIYF.